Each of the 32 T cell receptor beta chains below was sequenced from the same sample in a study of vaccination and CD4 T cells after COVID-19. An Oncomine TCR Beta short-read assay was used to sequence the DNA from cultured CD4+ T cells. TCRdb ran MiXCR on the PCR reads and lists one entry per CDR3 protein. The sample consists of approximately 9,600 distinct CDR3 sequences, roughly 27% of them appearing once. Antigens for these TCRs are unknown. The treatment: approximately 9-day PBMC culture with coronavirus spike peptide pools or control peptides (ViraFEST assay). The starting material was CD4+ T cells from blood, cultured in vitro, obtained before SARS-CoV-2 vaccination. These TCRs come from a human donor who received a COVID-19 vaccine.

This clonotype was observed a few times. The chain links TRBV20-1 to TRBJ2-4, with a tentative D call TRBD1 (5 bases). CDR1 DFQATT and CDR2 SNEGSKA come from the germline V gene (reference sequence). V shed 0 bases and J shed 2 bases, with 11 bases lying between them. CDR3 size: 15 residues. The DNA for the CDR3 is TGCAGTGCTAGAGATCGGTCAGGGTCCAAAAACATTCAGTACTTC. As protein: CSARDRSGSKNIQYF.

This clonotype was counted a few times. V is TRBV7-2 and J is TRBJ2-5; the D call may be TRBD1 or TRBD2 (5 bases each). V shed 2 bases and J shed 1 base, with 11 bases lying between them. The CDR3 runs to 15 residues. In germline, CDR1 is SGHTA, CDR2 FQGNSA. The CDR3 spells CASSLSGPLQETQYF. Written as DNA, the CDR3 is TGTGCCAGCAGCTTATCGGGACCGCTCCAAGAGACCCAGTACTTC.

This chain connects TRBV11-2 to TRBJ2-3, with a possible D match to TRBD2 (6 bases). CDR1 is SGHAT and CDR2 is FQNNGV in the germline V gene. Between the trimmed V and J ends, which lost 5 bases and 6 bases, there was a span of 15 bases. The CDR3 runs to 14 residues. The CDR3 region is CASSPTWGVDTQYF. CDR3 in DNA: TGTGCCAGCAGCCCTACTTGGGGGGTCGATACGCAGTATTTT.

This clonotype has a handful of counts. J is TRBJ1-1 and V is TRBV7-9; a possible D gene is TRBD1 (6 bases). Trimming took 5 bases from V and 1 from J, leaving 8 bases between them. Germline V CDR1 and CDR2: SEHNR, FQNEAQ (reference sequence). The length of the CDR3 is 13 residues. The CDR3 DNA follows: TGTGCCAGCAGCAAGACAGGGAACACTGAAGCTTTCTTT. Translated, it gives CASSKTGNTEAFF.

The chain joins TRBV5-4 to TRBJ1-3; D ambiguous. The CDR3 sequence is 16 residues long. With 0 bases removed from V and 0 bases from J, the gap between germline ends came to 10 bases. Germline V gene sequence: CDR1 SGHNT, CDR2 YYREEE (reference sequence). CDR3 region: CASSLDIPDSGNTIYF. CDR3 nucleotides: TGTGCCAGCAGCTTGGACATCCCCGACTCTGGAAACACCATATATTTT. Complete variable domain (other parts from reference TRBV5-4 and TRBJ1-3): ETGVTQSPTHLIKTRGQQVTLRCSSQSGHNTVSWYQQALGQGPQFIFQYYREEENGRGNFPPRFSGLQFPNYSSELNVNALELDDSALYLCASSLDIPDSGNTIYFGEGSWLTVV.

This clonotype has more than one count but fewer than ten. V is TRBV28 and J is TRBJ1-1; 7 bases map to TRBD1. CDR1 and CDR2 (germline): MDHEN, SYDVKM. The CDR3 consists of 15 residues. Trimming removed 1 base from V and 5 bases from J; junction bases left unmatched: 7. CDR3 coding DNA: TGTGCCAGCAGTTTATACAGGGGCAAGGGGACTGAAGCTTTCTTT. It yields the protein CASSLYRGKGTEAFF. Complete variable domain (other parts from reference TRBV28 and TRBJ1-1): DVKVTQSSRYLVKRTGEKVFLECVQDMDHENMFWYRQDPGLGLRLIYFSYDVKMKEKGDIPEGYSVSREKKERFSLILESASTNQTSMYLCASSLYRGKGTEAFFGQGTRLTVV.

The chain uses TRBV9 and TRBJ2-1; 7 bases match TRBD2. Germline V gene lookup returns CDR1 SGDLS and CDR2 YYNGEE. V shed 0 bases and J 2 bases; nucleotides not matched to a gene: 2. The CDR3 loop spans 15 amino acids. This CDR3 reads CASSVDGGTYNEQFF. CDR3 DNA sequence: TGTGCCAGCAGCGTAGACGGGGGGACCTACAATGAGCAGTTCTTC.

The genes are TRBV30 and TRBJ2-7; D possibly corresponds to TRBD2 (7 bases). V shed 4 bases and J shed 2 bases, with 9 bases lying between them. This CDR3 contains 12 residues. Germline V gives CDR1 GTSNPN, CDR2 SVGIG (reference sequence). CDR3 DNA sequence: TGTGCCTGGACGGGGGGCGCCTACGAGCAGTACTTC. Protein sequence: CAWTGGAYEQYF.

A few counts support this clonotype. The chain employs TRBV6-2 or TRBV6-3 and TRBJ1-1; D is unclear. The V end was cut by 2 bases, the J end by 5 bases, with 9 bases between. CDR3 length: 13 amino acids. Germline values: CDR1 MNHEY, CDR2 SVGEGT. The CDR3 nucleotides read TGTGCCAGCAGTTACGGGGTTAGGACTGAAGCTTTCTTT. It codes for CASSYGVRTEAFF.

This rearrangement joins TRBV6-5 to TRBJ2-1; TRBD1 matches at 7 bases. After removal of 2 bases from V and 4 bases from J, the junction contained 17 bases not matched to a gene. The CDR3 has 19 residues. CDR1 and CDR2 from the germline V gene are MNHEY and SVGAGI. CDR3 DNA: TGTGCCAGCAGTTACCTCCCCATGCGGACAGGTGGGAAATACAATGAGCAGTTCTTC. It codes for CASSYLPMRTGGKYNEQFF.

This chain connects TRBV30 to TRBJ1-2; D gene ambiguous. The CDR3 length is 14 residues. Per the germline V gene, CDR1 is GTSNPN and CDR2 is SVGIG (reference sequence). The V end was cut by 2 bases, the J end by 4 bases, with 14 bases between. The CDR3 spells CAWSNSQPRYGYTF. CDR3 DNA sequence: TGTGCCTGGAGTAATAGTCAACCCCGCTATGGCTACACCTTC. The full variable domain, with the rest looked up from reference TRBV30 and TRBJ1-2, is SQTIHQWPATLVQPVGSPLSLECTVEGTSNPNLYWYRQAAGRGLQLLFYSVGIGQISSEVPQNLSASRPQDRQFILSSKKLLLSDSGFYLCAWSNSQPRYGYTFGSGTRLTVV.

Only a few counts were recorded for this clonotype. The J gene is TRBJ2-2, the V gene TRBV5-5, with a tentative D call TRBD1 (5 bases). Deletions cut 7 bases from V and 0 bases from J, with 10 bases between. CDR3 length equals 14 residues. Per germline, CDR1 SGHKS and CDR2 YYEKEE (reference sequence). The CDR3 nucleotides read TGTGCCAGCTTCAGGGATACGAACACCGGGGAGCTGTTTTTT. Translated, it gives CASFRDTNTGELFF. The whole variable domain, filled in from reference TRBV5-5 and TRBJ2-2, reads DAGVTQSPTHLIKTRGQQVTLRCSPISGHKSVSWYQQVLGQGPQFIFQYYEKEERGRGNFPDRFSARQFPNYSSELNVNALLLGDSALYLCASFRDTNTGELFFGEGSRLTVL.

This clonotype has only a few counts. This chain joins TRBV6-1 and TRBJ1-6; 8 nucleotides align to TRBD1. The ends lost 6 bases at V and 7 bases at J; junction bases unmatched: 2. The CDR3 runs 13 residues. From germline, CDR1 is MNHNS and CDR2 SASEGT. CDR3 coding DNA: TGTGCCAGCAGGGGACAGGCAAATTCACCCCTCCACTTT. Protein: CASRGQANSPLHF.

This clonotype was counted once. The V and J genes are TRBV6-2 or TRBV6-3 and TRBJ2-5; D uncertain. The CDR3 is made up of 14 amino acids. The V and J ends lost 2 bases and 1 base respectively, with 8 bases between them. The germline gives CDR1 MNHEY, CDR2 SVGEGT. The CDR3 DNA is TGTGCCAGCAGTTACAGTTCACGCCAAGAGACCCAGTACTTC. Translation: CASSYSSRQETQYF.

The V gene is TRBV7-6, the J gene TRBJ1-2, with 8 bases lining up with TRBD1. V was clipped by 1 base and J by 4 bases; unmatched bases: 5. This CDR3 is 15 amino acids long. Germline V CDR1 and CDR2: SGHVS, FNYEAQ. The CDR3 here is CASSLGQGSRYGYTF. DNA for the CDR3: TGTGCCAGCAGCTTAGGACAGGGGTCCCGCTATGGCTACACCTTC.

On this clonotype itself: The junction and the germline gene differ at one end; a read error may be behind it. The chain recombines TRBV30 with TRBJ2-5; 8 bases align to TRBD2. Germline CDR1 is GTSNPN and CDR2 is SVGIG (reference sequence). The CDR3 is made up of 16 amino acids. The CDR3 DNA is TGTGTCTGGAGTGTAGGGGTAGCGGGGAACTCGGAGACCCAGTACTTC. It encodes CVWSVGVAGNSETQYF.

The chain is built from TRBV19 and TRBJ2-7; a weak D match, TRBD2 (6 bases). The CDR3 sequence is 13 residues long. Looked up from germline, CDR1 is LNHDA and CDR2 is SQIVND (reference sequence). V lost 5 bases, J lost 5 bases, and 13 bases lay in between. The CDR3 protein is CASSAQRGNEQYF. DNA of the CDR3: TGTGCCAGTAGTGCCCAACGGGGGAACGAGCAGTACTTC.

CDR3 amino acids: CSADQLAGDRGEQFF. CDR3 DNA: TGCAGTGCTGATCAACTAGCGGGGGACCGAGGTGAGCAGTTCTTC. The chain joins TRBV20-1 to TRBJ2-1; 11 positions agree with TRBD2. CDR1 DFQATT and CDR2 SNEGSKA come from the germline V gene (reference sequence). This CDR3 is built from 15 residues. Trimming cost V 5 bases and J 9 bases; bases outside gene matches: 12.

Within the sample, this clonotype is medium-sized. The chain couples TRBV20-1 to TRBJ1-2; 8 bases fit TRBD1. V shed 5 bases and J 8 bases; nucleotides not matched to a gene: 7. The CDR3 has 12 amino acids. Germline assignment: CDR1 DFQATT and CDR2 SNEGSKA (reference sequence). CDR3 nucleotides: TGCAGTGCTTATCAGGGGGCGGAGGGCTACACCTTC. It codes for CSAYQGAEGYTF.

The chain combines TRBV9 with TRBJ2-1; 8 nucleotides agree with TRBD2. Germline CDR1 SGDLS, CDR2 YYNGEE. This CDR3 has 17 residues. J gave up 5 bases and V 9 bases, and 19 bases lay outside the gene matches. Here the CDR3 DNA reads TGTGCCACTACTACCACCCCCCGGGGGGGGGACGACAATGAGCAGTTCTTC. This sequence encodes CATTTTPRGGDDNEQFF. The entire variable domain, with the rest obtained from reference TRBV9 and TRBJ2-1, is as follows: DSGVTQTPKHLITATGQRVTLRCSPRSGDLSVYWYQQSLDQGLQFLIQYYNGEERAKGNILERFSAQQFPDLHSELNLSSLELGDSALYFCATTTTPRGGDDNEQFFGPGTRLTVL.

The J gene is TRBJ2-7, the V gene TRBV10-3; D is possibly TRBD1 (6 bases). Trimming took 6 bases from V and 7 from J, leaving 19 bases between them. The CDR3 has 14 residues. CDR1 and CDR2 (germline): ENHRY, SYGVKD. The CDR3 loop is CAISPKDRPDEQYF. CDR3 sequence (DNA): TGTGCCATCAGCCCGAAGGACAGACCTGATGAGCAGTACTTC.

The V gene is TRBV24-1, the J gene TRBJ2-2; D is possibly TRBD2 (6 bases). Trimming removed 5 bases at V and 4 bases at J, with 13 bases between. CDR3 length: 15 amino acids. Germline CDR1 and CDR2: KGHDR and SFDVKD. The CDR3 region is CATSAFGGGTGELFF. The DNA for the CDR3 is TGTGCCACCAGTGCCTTTGGGGGAGGCACCGGGGAGCTGTTTTTT.

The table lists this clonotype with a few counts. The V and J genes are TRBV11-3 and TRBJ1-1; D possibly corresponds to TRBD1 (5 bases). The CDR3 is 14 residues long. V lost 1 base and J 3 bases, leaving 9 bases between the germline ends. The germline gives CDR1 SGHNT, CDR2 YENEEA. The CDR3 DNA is TGTGCCAGCAGCTTAGCAGGGCGGGACACTGAAGCTTTCTTT. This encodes CASSLAGRDTEAFF.

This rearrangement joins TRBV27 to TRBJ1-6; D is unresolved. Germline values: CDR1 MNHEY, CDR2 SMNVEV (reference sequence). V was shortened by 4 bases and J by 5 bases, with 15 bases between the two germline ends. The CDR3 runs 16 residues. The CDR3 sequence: CASSWKGYSDNSPLHF. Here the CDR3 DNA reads TGTGCCAGCAGTTGGAAAGGGTATTCGGATAATTCACCCCTCCACTTT.

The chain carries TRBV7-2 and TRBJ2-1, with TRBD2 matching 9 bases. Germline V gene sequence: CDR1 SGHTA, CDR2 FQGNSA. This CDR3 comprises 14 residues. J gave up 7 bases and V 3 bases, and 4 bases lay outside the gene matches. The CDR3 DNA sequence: TGTGCCAGCAGCTTGGCGGGGGGGCTAAATGAGCAGTTCTTC. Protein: CASSLAGGLNEQFF.

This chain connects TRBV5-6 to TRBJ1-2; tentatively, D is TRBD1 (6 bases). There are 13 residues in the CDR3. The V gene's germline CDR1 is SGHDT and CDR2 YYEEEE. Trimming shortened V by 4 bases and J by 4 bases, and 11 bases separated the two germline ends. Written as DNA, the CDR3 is TGTGCCAGCAGCACCGGACAGATCTATGGCTACACCTTC. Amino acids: CASSTGQIYGYTF. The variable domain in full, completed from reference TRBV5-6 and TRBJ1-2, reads DAGVTQSPTHLIKTRGQQVTLRCSPKSGHDTVSWYQQALGQGPQFIFQYYEEEERQRGNFPDRFSGHQFPNYSSELNVNALLLGDSALYLCASSTGQIYGYTFGSGTRLTVV.

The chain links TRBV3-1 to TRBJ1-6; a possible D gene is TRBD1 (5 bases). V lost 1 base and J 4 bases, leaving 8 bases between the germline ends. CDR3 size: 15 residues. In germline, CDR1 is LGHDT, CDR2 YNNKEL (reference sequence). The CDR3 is CASSQGGDYNSPLHF. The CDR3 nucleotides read TGTGCCAGCAGCCAAGGGGGCGATTATAATTCACCCCTCCACTTT.

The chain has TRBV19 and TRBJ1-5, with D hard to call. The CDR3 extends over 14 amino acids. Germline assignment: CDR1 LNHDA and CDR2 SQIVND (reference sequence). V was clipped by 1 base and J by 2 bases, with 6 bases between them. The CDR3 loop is CASSIAGGNQPQHF. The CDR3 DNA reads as TGTGCCAGTAGTATAGCGGGAGGCAATCAGCCCCAGCATTTT.

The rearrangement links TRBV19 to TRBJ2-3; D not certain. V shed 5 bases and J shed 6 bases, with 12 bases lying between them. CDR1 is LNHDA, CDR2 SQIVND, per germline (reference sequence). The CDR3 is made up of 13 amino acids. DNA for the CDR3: TGTGCCAGTAGTGCTCGACCCCCCGATACGCAGTATTTT. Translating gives CASSARPPDTQYF.

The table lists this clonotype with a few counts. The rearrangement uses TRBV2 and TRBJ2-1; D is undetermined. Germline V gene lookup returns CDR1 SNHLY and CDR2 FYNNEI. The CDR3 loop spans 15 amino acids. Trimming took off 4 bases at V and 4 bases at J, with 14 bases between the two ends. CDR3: CASSGQDPIYNEQFF. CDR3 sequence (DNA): TGTGCCAGCAGTGGTCAGGACCCTATATACAATGAGCAGTTCTTC.

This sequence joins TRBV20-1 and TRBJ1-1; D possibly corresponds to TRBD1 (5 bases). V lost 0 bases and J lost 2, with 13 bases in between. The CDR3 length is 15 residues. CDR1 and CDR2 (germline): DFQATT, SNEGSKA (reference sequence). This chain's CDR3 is CSAREVGGGNTEAFF. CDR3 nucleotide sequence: TGCAGTGCTAGAGAGGTCGGGGGGGGTAACACTGAAGCTTTCTTT.

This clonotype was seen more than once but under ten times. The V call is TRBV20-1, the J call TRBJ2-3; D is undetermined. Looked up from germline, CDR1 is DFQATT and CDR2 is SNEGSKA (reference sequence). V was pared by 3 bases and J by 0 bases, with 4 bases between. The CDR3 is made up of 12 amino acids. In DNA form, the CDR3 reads TGCAGTGCTAGTTTCAGCACAGATACGCAGTATTTT. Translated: CSASFSTDTQYF.